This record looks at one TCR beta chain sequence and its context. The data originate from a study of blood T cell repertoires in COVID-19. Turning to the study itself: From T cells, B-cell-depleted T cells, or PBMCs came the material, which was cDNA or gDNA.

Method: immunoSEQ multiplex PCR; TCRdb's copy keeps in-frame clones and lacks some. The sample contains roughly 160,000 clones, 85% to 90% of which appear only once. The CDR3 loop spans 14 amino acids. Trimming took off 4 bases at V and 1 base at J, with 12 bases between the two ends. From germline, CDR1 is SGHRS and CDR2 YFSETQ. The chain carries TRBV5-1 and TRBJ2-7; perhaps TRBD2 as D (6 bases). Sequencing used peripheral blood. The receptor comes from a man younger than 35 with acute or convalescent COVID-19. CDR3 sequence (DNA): TGCGCCAGCAGCAGGGGACTCCAATCCTACGAGCAGTACTTC. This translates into CASSRGLQSYEQYF. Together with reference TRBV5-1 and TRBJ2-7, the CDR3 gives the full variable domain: KAGVTQTPRYLIKTRGQQVTLSCSPISGHRSVSWYQQTPGQGLQFLFEYFSETQRNKGNFPGRFSGRQFSNSRSEMNVSTLELGDSALYLCASSRGLQSYEQYFGPGTRLTVT.